This is a list of T cell receptor beta chains from one sample in a study of blood T cell repertoires in COVID-19. This table comes from immunoSEQ multiplex PCR, and its TCRdb copy is limited to in-frame clones, with some not included. The sample records tens of thousands of clones, 85% to 90% being singletons. Material: peripheral blood. These TCRs come from a man older than 75 with active COVID-19. CDR3s include the opening cysteine and the closing phenylalanine or tryptophan. Each record gives: J gene, clone size, V gene, D gene, CDR3 DNA, CDR3 protein. D genes are given only for firm matches. Clone sizes are given selectively: once, few, many, or a class where the clone is expanded.

TRBJ2-1 once TRBV6-2/TRBV6-3 TRBD2 TGTGCCAGCAGTTATAGTTATCTAGCGGGAGGGATAACGTACAATGAGCAGTTCTTC CASSYSYLAGGITYNEQFF
TRBJ1-2 NA TRBV19 NA TGTGCCAGTAGTATTTTAGGAGCTAGATATGGCTACACCTTC CASSILGARYGYTF
TRBJ2-6 NA TRBV19 TRBD1 TGTGCCAGTAGTCCGGGACAGGGCGGCTCTGGGGCCAACGTCCTGACTTTC CASSPGQGGSGANVLTF
TRBJ2-7 NA TRBV6-5 NA TGTGCCAGCAGGAGAACCTCTAGTACCGAGCAGTACTTC CASRRTSSTEQYF
TRBJ2-1 NA TRBV13 TRBD2 TGTGCCAGCAGCTTAAGTATCCTAGCGGGTCCCCGAGGCAATGAGCAGTTCTTC CASSLSILAGPRGNEQFF
TRBJ1-1 NA TRBV7-9 TRBD1 TGTGCCAGCAGCCCAGGGGACAGGGGGCGAGCTTTCTTT CASSPGDRGRAFF
TRBJ2-1 NA TRBV10-3 TRBD2 TGTGCCATCAGTGGGACTAGCGGGTCTAACTCCTACAATGAGCAGTTCTTC CAISGTSGSNSYNEQFF
TRBJ2-1 NA TRBV25-1 NA TGTGCCAGCAGCCAAACAGAGCCCGAATCCTACAATGAGCAGTTCTTC CASSQTEPESYNEQFF
TRBJ2-5 NA TRBV2 NA TGTGCCAGCAGTTTCCCCGGGAGCGGGCGAATCCAAGAGACCCAGTACTTC CASSFPGSGRIQETQYF
TRBJ1-5 NA TRBV4-3 NA TGCGCCAGCAGCCAAGATATCCAGGGGCGGAATCAGCCCCAGCATTTT CASSQDIQGRNQPQHF
TRBJ2-5 NA TRBV14 TRBD2 TGTGCCAGCAGCCCTATATTAGCGGGAGGGCAAGAGACCCAGTACTTC CASSPILAGGQETQYF
TRBJ1-1 once TRBV28 TRBD1 TGTGCCAGCAGCTCCGGGACAGGGTTTAGTCGAGCTTTCTTT CASSSGTGFSRAFF
TRBJ2-1 NA TRBV7-9 NA TGTGCCAGCAGCTCCGTGACAGACAATGAGCAGTTCTTC CASSSVTDNEQFF
TRBJ2-3 NA TRBV10-3 TRBD2 TGTGCCATCCTAGCGGGAGGGAGCACAGATACGCAGTATTTT CAILAGGSTDTQYF
TRBJ2-3 NA TRBV7-2 TRBD2 TGTGCCAGCAGCTTAGCCGCGGGAGGGCGGGATACGCAGTATTTT CASSLAAGGRDTQYF
TRBJ1-5 NA TRBV19 NA TGTGCCAGTAGTAGACAGGAGCAACTTTCAGGCAATCAGCCCCAGCATTTT CASSRQEQLSGNQPQHF
TRBJ2-1 NA TRBV19 TRBD2 TGTGCCAGTATGGGCGGGAGCTCCTACAATGAGCAGTTCTTC CASMGGSSYNEQFF
TRBJ1-2 NA TRBV5-6 NA TGTGCCAGCAGCCCGTTGGACAGTAACTATGGCTACACCTTC CASSPLDSNYGYTF
TRBJ2-3 NA TRBV4-3 NA TGCGCCAGCAGCCAAGATACAGCTAGCACAGATACGCAGTATTTT CASSQDTASTDTQYF
TRBJ2-5 NA TRBV5-4 NA TGTGCCAGCAGCTTGGAACTAGCAGAAAACCAAGAGACCCAGTACTTC CASSLELAENQETQYF
TRBJ2-5 NA TRBV5-1 NA TGCGCCAGCAGCCCGGCCCTGGCAGGGTCCTGGGAGACCCAGTACTTC CASSPALAGSWETQYF
TRBJ1-3 few TRBV24-1 NA TGTGCCACCCCCGGGTCCTCTGGAAACACCATATATTTT CATPGSSGNTIYF
TRBJ2-1 NA TRBV24-1 NA TGTGCCACCAGTGATTCAGGCTTAAAAAATGAGCAGTTCTTC CATSDSGLKNEQFF
TRBJ1-3 NA TRBV4-2 NA TGTGCCAGCAGCCCCGAGTCCCCCTCTGGAAACACCATATATTTT CASSPESPSGNTIYF
TRBJ1-1 NA TRBV28 NA TGTGCCAGCCCCAAATCTCGACTGCGGGGGAACACTGAAGCTTTCTTT CASPKSRLRGNTEAFF
TRBJ2-2 NA TRBV14 NA TGTGCCAGCAGCCTGTGGACTGGCGGGGAGCTGTTTTTT CASSLWTGGELFF
TRBJ2-1 NA TRBV7-2 TRBD2 TGTGCCAGCAGCTTAGTTGGCGGGCGGGAGTCATACAATGAGCAGTTCTTC CASSLVGGRESYNEQFF
TRBJ2-2 NA TRBV7-9 NA TGTGCCAGCAGCTTAGGACAGTTCGGAGCGCGCACCGGGGAGCTGTTTTTT CASSLGQFGARTGELFF
TRBJ1-1 NA TRBV19 TRBD1 TGTGCCAGTAGTCACGGGACAGGTGGGGACACTGAAGCTTTCTTT CASSHGTGGDTEAFF
TRBJ2-7 NA TRBV3-1/TRBV3-2 NA TGTGCCAGCAGCCAAGACATAACTAGCTCCCACGAGCAGTACTTC CASSQDITSSHEQYF
TRBJ2-7 NA TRBV7-3 TRBD2 TGTGCCAGCAGCTCCCAGAGCGGGGGGTCCTACGAGCAGTACTTC CASSSQSGGSYEQYF
TRBJ2-3 NA TRBV7-2 TRBD2 TGTGCCAGCAGCTTAAGAACTAGCGGGAGTACAGATACGCAGTATTTT CASSLRTSGSTDTQYF
TRBJ2-2 once TRBV7-9 TRBD2 TGTGCCAGCAGCTTGATAGCGGGCGGGTATGACCTGAGCGGGGAGCTGTTTTTT CASSLIAGGYDLSGELFF
TRBJ2-7 NA TRBV27 NA TGTGCCAGCAGTTTTTTTAGCGGAGGTTACGAGCAGTACTTC CASSFFSGGYEQYF
TRBJ1-5 NA TRBV4-2 TRBD1 TGTGCCAGCAGCTCACAAGGGGGGACAGACAATCAGCCCCAGCATTTT CASSSQGGTDNQPQHF
TRBJ2-7 NA TRBV28 TRBD2 TGTGCCAGCAGTTTATCGAGGACTAGCGGGAGGGGTTCCTACGAGCAGTACTTC CASSLSRTSGRGSYEQYF
TRBJ2-5 NA TRBV30 NA TGTGCCTGGGGGGTGACAGGGGAGGGGACCCAGTACTTC CAWGVTGEGTQYF
TRBJ2-1 NA TRBV3-1/TRBV3-2 TRBD2 TGTGCCAGCAGCAACCGGGACTACCAATACAATGAGCAGTTCTTC CASSNRDYQYNEQFF
TRBJ1-3 NA TRBV9 TRBD1 TGTGCCAGCAGCGCGAGAGGGGACAGGGGAGGAAACACCATATATTTT CASSARGDRGGNTIYF
TRBJ2-7 NA TRBV2 TRBD2 TGTGCCAGCACCTCGGAGCGGGAGGGCGAGCAGTACTTC CASTSEREGEQYF
TRBJ1-1 NA TRBV9 NA TGTGCCAGCAGCCCCTACCCGCAAGCGAACACTGAAGCTTTCTTT CASSPYPQANTEAFF
TRBJ1-1 NA TRBV5-1 NA TGCGCCAGCAGCTTAACTGGGGCGAGAGAGAACACTGAAGCTTTCTTT CASSLTGARENTEAFF
TRBJ1-5 NA TRBV7-9 NA TGTGCCAGCAGCTTAGAGGGGAAAAATCAGCCCCAGCATTTT CASSLEGKNQPQHF
TRBJ1-5 few TRBV2 NA TGTGCCAGCAGTGGAGGAGTTAATCAGCCCCAGCATTTT CASSGGVNQPQHF
TRBJ1-4 NA TRBV11-1 NA TGTGCCAGCAGCGTCCAGGGGACCTCTAATGAAAAACTGTTTTTT CASSVQGTSNEKLFF
TRBJ2-7 NA TRBV6-6 NA TGTGCCAGCAGCCGCGAGGGTACCTCCTACGAGCAGTACTTC CASSREGTSYEQYF
TRBJ1-2 NA TRBV7-2 NA TGTGCCAGCAGCTTAGCCCCGGGAATCTATGGCTACACCTTC CASSLAPGIYGYTF
TRBJ2-1 NA TRBV27 TRBD1 TGTGCCAGCAGTTTTTCGGGACAGGGGTACAATGAGCAGTTCTTC CASSFSGQGYNEQFF
TRBJ2-3 NA TRBV30 TRBD2 TGTGCCTGGAGTGTACTAAGCGGGAGAGGTACGCAGTATTTT CAWSVLSGRGTQYF
TRBJ2-3 NA TRBV9 TRBD2 TGTGCCAGCAGCGTAGAGCCGGGAGGGCTGACAGATACGCAGTATTTT CASSVEPGGLTDTQYF
TRBJ1-4 NA TRBV28 TRBD1 TGTGCCAGCAGAACAGGGGGCAGGTCTAATGAAAAACTGTTTTTT CASRTGGRSNEKLFF
TRBJ2-3 NA TRBV9 TRBD2 TGTGCCAGCAGCCCGGGGGTAGCGGGAATCACAGATACGCAGTATTTT CASSPGVAGITDTQYF
TRBJ2-1 NA TRBV4-1 NA TGCGCCAGCAGCGGGGGCCCGACAAAACTAAGCAATGAGCAGTTCTTC CASSGGPTKLSNEQFF
TRBJ2-6 NA TRBV6-6 NA TGTGCCAGCAGTCCAGGACCGACAGGAGCTGGGGCCAACGTCCTGACTTTC CASSPGPTGAGANVLTF